This T cell receptor (beta chain) was found in a study of beta chain features in type 1 diabetes. Sequencing targeted expressed TCRB transcripts, as all isolated RNA had been reverse transcribed. TCRdb's table, derived via immunoSEQ multiplex PCR, lists solely in-frame clones and lacks some. Of 310,000 or so clones in the sample, roughly 11% were seen once. Findings and limits, study-wide: For TCRB rearrangement, an influence of HLA type remained unresolved here. PCR might show a preference for shorter templates, equally across patients and controls.

CDR3 length: 13 residues. Germline lookup yields CDR1 SGHTA and CDR2 FQGTGA. V lost 5 bases, J lost 2 bases, and 9 bases lay in between. As to this clone: Antigen specificity is unknown.

A heparinised blood draw that averaged about 0.11 L was obtained once from each donor. The V call is TRBV7-3, the J call TRBJ1-1, with D perhaps matching TRBD1 (5 bases). The sequence derives from a woman in her 30s in good health. The sample consisted of naive CD4+ T cells from blood. CDR3 bases: TGTGCCAGCAGCCAGGGTGCCAACACTGAAGCTTTCTTT. Its protein product is CASSQGANTEAFF.